The 18 T cell receptor beta chains given below trace back to one sample, sequenced in a study of T cell responses to AZD1222 COVID-19 vaccine (TCRdb year 2021). Library preparation used the immunoSEQ multiplex PCR assay. Entries here come from immuneACCESS through TCRdb and include only in-frame sequences with V and J called. Some clones fail to appear in such tables; in the studies checked, an unresolved V gene covers under half of the shortfall, and the cause of the remainder is unknown. In this sample the table shows 100,000 or so clones, 85% to 90% of which occur a single time. About 2.3% of the sample is in the top ten clones. The time point label corresponds to: baseline before first vaccination. The sequencing here drew on peripheral blood, taken on day 0 of AZD1222 vaccination. Receptors were obtained from an adult in good health.

This chain joins TRBV10-1 and TRBJ2-1; D gene unclear. The CDR3 is 13 amino acids. Germline CDR1 reads WNHNN; CDR2 reads SYGVQD (reference sequence). V was trimmed by 6 bases and J by 7 bases, leaving 13 bases between them. The CDR3, as DNA: TGCGCCAGCAGCCCTGGTCTGGGGAATGAGCAGTTCTTC. This translates into CASSPGLGNEQFF.

The rearrangement links TRBV2 to TRBJ1-1, with 8 bases matching TRBD1. Losses at the gene ends were 6 bases for V and 4 bases for J; bases not matched to a gene: 19. Germline V CDR1 and CDR2: SNHLY, FYNNEI. The CDR3 consists of 18 residues. The CDR3 nucleotides are TGTGCCAGCAGGGCAGGGGGCTTTCGAGTAAGCGGGGTCACTGAAGCTTTCTTT. Protein product: CASRAGGFRVSGVTEAFF.

This chain joins TRBV19 and TRBJ1-5; 7 bases fit TRBD1. The CDR3 covers 15 residues. The ends lost 4 bases at V and 1 base at J; junction bases unmatched: 4. The germline CDR1 and CDR2 sequences are LNHDA and SQIVND (reference sequence). DNA for the CDR3: TGTGCCAGTAGTACGTCAGGGGGGAGCAATCAGCCCCAGCATTTT. Its protein product is CASSTSGGSNQPQHF. The variable domain in full, with the rest retrieved from reference TRBV19 and TRBJ1-5, is DGGITQSPKYLFRKEGQNVTLSCEQNLNHDAMYWYRQDPGQGLRLIYYSQIVNDFQKGDIAEGYSVSREKKESFPLTVTSAQKNPTAFYLCASSTSGGSNQPQHFGDGTRLSIL.

V is TRBV24-1 and J is TRBJ2-1; 9 bases match TRBD2. V was clipped by 3 bases and J by 3 bases; unmatched bases: 5. The CDR3 runs 16 residues. In germline, CDR1 is KGHDR, CDR2 SFDVKD. CDR3 loop: CATSDATSGLYNEQFF. For the CDR3, the DNA is TGTGCCACCAGTGATGCAACTAGCGGGCTCTACAATGAGCAGTTCTTC.

The chain uses TRBV7-9 and TRBJ1-3; the D gene is possibly TRBD1 (6 bases). CDR1 SEHNR and CDR2 FQNEAQ come from the germline V gene (reference sequence). This CDR3 comprises 16 residues. V was trimmed by 1 base and J by 5 bases, leaving 15 bases between them. As DNA, the CDR3 is TGTGCCAGCAGCTTAGGCAGGGGAGCAGGAAGAAACACCATATATTTT. This gives the protein CASSLGRGAGRNTIYF.

This chain uses TRBV10-3 with TRBJ1-1, with D hard to call. V shed 7 bases and J shed 1 base, with 7 bases lying between them. Germline CDR1 is ENHRY and CDR2 is SYGVKD. The length of the CDR3 is 12 residues. As DNA, the CDR3 is TGTGCCATCAAATCGGGGAACACTGAAGCTTTCTTT. The encoded protein is CAIKSGNTEAFF.

V usage is TRBV7-8 and J usage is TRBJ1-3, with unresolved D. Trimming pared 2 bases from V and 3 bases from J, leaving 8 bases between. Germline V lookup: CDR1 SGHVS, CDR2 FQNEAQ. The CDR3 extends over 14 amino acids. CDR3 loop: CASSLPASGNTIYF. Written as DNA, the CDR3 is TGTGCCAGCAGCTTACCGGCTAGTGGAAACACCATATATTTT.

The chain employs TRBV27 and TRBJ2-7; 7 bases agree with TRBD1. Trimming removed 10 bases from V and 1 base from J; junction bases left unmatched: 4. The germline gives CDR1 MNHEY, CDR2 SMNVEV (reference sequence). There are 12 residues in the CDR3. The CDR3: CATMTGSYEQYF. The CDR3 DNA sequence: TGTGCCACTATGACAGGGTCCTACGAGCAGTACTTC.

The rearrangement links TRBV11-2 to TRBJ2-5, with D uncertain. The CDR3 runs to 14 residues. The V gene lost 5 bases and the J gene lost 2 bases, with 12 bases spanning the gap. Germline CDR1 is SGHAT and CDR2 is FQNNGV. The CDR3 DNA is TGTGCCAGCAGCCCAGAAGGACCTCAAGAGACCCAGTACTTC. This gives the protein CASSPEGPQETQYF.

The genes are TRBV29-1 and TRBJ2-7, with 11 bases lining up with TRBD2. The CDR3 consists of 15 residues. The germline gives CDR1 SQVTM, CDR2 ANQGSEA. J was trimmed by 3 bases and V by 7 bases; bases with no gene match: 11. The CDR3 coding sequence is TGCAGCGCCATACTAGCGGGAGTGGTGCGCTACGAGCAGTACTTC. Translated: CSAILAGVVRYEQYF.

The chain uses TRBV4-2 and TRBJ1-6, with D possibly being TRBD1 (5 bases). Germline V gives CDR1 LGHNA, CDR2 YNFKEQ. The CDR3 is 16 amino acids. Between the trimmed V and J ends, which lost 0 bases and 7 bases, there was a span of 13 bases. CDR3 sequence reads: CASSQDYQGPNSPLHF. The CDR3 bases are TGTGCCAGCAGCCAAGATTACCAGGGACCAAATTCACCCCTCCACTTT.

This chain links TRBV5-1 with TRBJ1-1, with a tentative D call TRBD1 (6 bases). Between the trimmed V and J ends, which lost 4 bases and 3 bases, there was a span of 13 bases. This CDR3 contains 14 residues. The germline gives CDR1 SGHRS, CDR2 YFSETQ. The CDR3 DNA reads TGCGCCAGCAGCCTGGGGGGGGCCGACACTGAAGCTTTCTTT. The encoded protein is CASSLGGADTEAFF.

This rearrangement joins TRBV27 to TRBJ1-1, with 7 bases that match TRBD1. CDR3 length equals 16 residues. J gave up 0 bases and V 5 bases, and 9 bases lay outside the gene matches. From germline, CDR1 is MNHEY and CDR2 SMNVEV (reference sequence). The CDR3 loop is CASSPGGESMNTEAFF. The CDR3 nucleotides read TGTGCCAGCAGTCCAGGGGGAGAAAGTATGAACACTGAAGCTTTCTTT.

V usage is TRBV6-5 and J usage is TRBJ2-1; D may be TRBD1 (6 bases). Per germline, CDR1 MNHEY and CDR2 SVGAGI. Trimming took off 3 bases at V and 10 bases at J, with 10 bases between the two ends. The CDR3 extends over 12 amino acids. CDR3: CASSYAGTEQFF. CDR3 coding DNA: TGTGCCAGCAGTTATGCCGGGACAGAGCAGTTCTTC.

The chain carries TRBV3-1 (or the pseudogene TRBV3-2) and TRBJ2-3; D is uncertain. Trimming shortened V by 2 bases and J by 6 bases, and 6 bases separated the two germline ends. The CDR3 spans 12 residues. The germline CDR1 and CDR2 sequences are LGHDT and YNNKEL (reference sequence). The CDR3 nucleotides are TGTGCCAGCAGCCAAATCGGGGATACGCAGTATTTT. Amino acids: CASSQIGDTQYF.

This clone has more than one count but fewer than ten. CDR3 nucleotides: TGTGCCAGTAGTATCCAGGGGCTCCTGAGCTCCTACAATGAGCAGTTCTTC. This gives the protein CASSIQGLLSSYNEQFF. This chain uses TRBV19 with TRBJ2-1; D may be TRBD1 (6 bases). V shed 3 bases and J shed 0 bases, with 15 bases lying between them. The length of the CDR3 is 17 residues. From germline, CDR1 is LNHDA and CDR2 SQIVND (reference sequence).

The chain joins TRBV19 to TRBJ1-5; maybe TRBD1 (5 bases). Trimming took 1 base from V and 6 from J, leaving 10 bases between them. In germline, CDR1 is LNHDA, CDR2 SQIVND (reference sequence). The CDR3 consists of 14 residues. The CDR3 DNA reads as TGTGCCAGTAGTATAGCTGGGGGTCCTCAGCCCCAGCATTTT. As protein: CASSIAGGPQPQHF.

This clone was seen a handful of times. V is TRBV11-2 and J is TRBJ2-7; D remains unclear. This CDR3 contains 18 residues. Germline loops: CDR1 SGHAT, CDR2 FQNNGV. The ends were cut back, 1 base at V and 4 bases at J, with 23 bases in the middle. The CDR3 DNA sequence: TGTGCCAGCAGCTTAGCTTCCTCAGCCCAAGGGTATCCTTACGAGCAGTACTTC. This gives the protein CASSLASSAQGYPYEQYF. Drawing the rest from reference TRBV11-2 and TRBJ2-7, the complete variable domain is EAGVAQSPRYKIIEKRQSVAFWCNPISGHATLYWYQQILGQGPKLLIQFQNNGVVDDSQLPKDRFSAERLKGVDSTLKIQPAKLEDSAVYLCASSLASSAQGYPYEQYFGPGTRLTVT.